These 16 T cell receptor beta chains share one sample of origin, sequenced in a study of regulatory T cells in long-lasting Graves disease. Time point given: persistent/refractory GD, antithyroid drugs over 5 years with positive TRAb. Extracted PBMC RNA gave rise to the TCR library. CDR3 regions were amplified by Arm-PCR using iRepertoire HTBI primers to build TCR beta libraries. TCRdb reanalysed the multiplex PCR reads using MiXCR and keeps one entry per CDR3 protein. This sample carries about 290,000 distinct CDR3 sequences, under 25% of them seen once, and the ten largest clones take more than 50%. The sequencing here drew on peripheral blood mononuclear cells (PBMCs), taken when the disease was refractory, from a patient treated with antithyroid drugs. Receptors originate from a female donor with Graves disease.

This clonotype was observed a handful of times. The chain employs TRBV6-1 and TRBJ2-7; TRBD2 matches 9 bases. J gave up 6 bases and V 6 bases, and 12 bases lay outside the gene matches. This CDR3 is 15 amino acids long. Looked up from germline, CDR1 is MNHNS and CDR2 is SASEGT. The CDR3, as DNA: TGTGCCAGCAGCCCCCGGGGTAGCGGGGGCGGCGAGCAGTACTTC. It specifies CASSPRGSGGGEQYF.

The sample holds a few counts of this clonotype. The V and J genes are TRBV30 and TRBJ1-1; D unclear. The CDR3 sequence is 14 residues long. Deletions cut 0 bases from V and 0 bases from J, with 8 bases between. In germline, CDR1 is GTSNPN, CDR2 SVGIG (reference sequence). The chain's CDR3 is CAWSVRGVNTEAFF. CDR3 bases: TGTGCCTGGAGTGTACGTGGGGTGAACACTGAAGCTTTCTTT. Variable domain in full (rest from reference TRBV30 and TRBJ1-1): SQTIHQWPATLVQPVGSPLSLECTVEGTSNPNLYWYRQAAGRGLQLLFYSVGIGQISSEVPQNLSASRPQDRQFILSSKKLLLSDSGFYLCAWSVRGVNTEAFFGQGTRLTVV.

This clonotype occurred once. The V and J genes are TRBV2 and TRBJ1-6; D uncertain. Trimming cost V 3 bases and J 10 bases, with 13 bases left between them. The CDR3 has 14 residues. Germline loops: CDR1 SNHLY, CDR2 FYNNEI. CDR3 in amino acids: CASSDSQMGSPLHF. In DNA, the CDR3 is TGTGCCAGCAGTGACAGCCAAATGGGCTCACCCCTCCACTTT.

This clonotype was recorded many times. This rearrangement joins TRBV11-2 to TRBJ2-7; 12 positions agree with TRBD2. V was clipped by 5 bases and J by 3 bases; unmatched bases: 5. This CDR3 comprises 15 residues. CDR1 SGHAT and CDR2 FQNNGV come from the germline V gene. CDR3 nucleotides: TGTGCCAGCAGCCCCCGGACTAGCGGGAACTACGAGCAGTACTTC. Translation: CASSPRTSGNYEQYF.

This clonotype has ten or more counts. This chain uses TRBV28 with TRBJ2-7, with TRBD2 identical over 11 bases. J was trimmed by 1 base and V by 10 bases; bases with no gene match: 15. Germline CDR1 and CDR2: MDHEN and SYDVKM. The CDR3 extends over 17 amino acids. The CDR3 DNA reads TGTGCCACGATGGCCAAACTAGCGGGAGATTCATCCTACGAGCAGTACTTC. Translating it yields CATMAKLAGDSSYEQYF.

This clonotype was counted many times. The chain links TRBV5-5 to TRBJ2-2; possible D gene TRBD2, 6 bases. CDR1 and CDR2 from the germline V gene are SGHKS and YYEKEE (reference sequence). Trimming cost V 5 bases and J 0 bases, with 11 bases left between them. CDR3 length: 15 amino acids. The CDR3, as DNA: TGTGCCAGCAGTCTACTAGCAGCGAACACCGGGGAGCTGTTTTTT. Protein: CASSLLAANTGELFF. The variable domain in full, completed from reference TRBV5-5 and TRBJ2-2, reads DAGVTQSPTHLIKTRGQQVTLRCSPISGHKSVSWYQQVLGQGPQFIFQYYEKEERGRGNFPDRFSARQFPNYSSELNVNALLLGDSALYLCASSLLAANTGELFFGEGSRLTVL.

This chain joins TRBV29-1 and TRBJ1-1; D is possibly TRBD1 (5 bases). Per germline, CDR1 SQVTM and CDR2 ANQGSEA. This CDR3 is built from 13 residues. The V and J ends lost 3 bases and 3 bases respectively, with 11 bases between them. The CDR3 loop reads CSVEARADTEAFF. The CDR3 DNA sequence: TGCAGCGTTGAGGCCAGGGCGGACACTGAAGCTTTCTTT.

The table lists this clonotype with a few counts. The rearrangement uses TRBV18 and TRBJ1-4; TRBD1 agrees at 8 bases. The germline V gene has CDR1 KGHSH and CDR2 LQKENI. Trimming at V came to 3 bases and at J to 8 bases, leaving 14 bases not matched to a gene. The CDR3 runs 17 residues. CDR3 protein: CASSPTNGQGETEKLFF. The CDR3 region has the DNA TGTGCCAGCTCACCTACAAACGGACAGGGTGAGACCGAAAAACTGTTTTTT.

This clonotype was found many times. The DNA for the CDR3 is TGCAGCGTTGAAGATCCGACACACAGCTCTGGGGCCAACGTCCTGACTTTC. This codes for CSVEDPTHSSGANVLTF. V usage is TRBV29-1 and J usage is TRBJ2-6; D is unresolved. The CDR3 is made up of 17 amino acids. Trimming took off 0 bases at V and 0 bases at J, with 12 bases between the two ends. In germline, CDR1 is SQVTM, CDR2 ANQGSEA. The full variable domain, completed using reference TRBV29-1 and TRBJ2-6, is SAVISQKPSRDICQRGTSLTIQCQVDSQVTMMFWYRQQPGQSLTLIATANQGSEATYESGFVIDKFPISRPNLTFSTLTVSNMSPEDSSIYLCSVEDPTHSSGANVLTFGAGSRLTVL.

The chain links TRBV5-1 to TRBJ1-1, with D uncertain. This CDR3 spans 15 amino acids. Per the germline V gene, CDR1 is SGHRS and CDR2 is YFSETQ. The germline V and J ends were trimmed by 1 base and 1 base, with 11 bases remaining between them. This CDR3 is CASSLNTNGNTEAFF. The CDR3 DNA reads as TGCGCCAGCAGCTTGAACACCAATGGGAACACTGAAGCTTTCTTT. The full variable domain, completed using reference TRBV5-1 and TRBJ1-1, is KAGVTQTPRYLIKTRGQQVTLSCSPISGHRSVSWYQQTPGQGLQFLFEYFSETQRNKGNFPGRFSGRQFSNSRSEMNVSTLELGDSALYLCASSLNTNGNTEAFFGQGTRLTVV.

This clonotype was seen just once. A single base separates this from a much larger clone, so it may be a read error. V usage is TRBV12-3 or TRBV12-4 and J usage is TRBJ2-1; possible D gene TRBD2, 5 bases. The length of the CDR3 is 12 residues. V was pared by 4 bases and J by 11 bases, with 12 bases between. CDR3 bases: TGTGCCAGCAGTTCTAGCCCCCTCAAGCAGTTCTTC. Its translation: CASSSSPLKQFF.

This clonotype has just a few counts. J is TRBJ2-7 and V is TRBV20-1; 16 bases map to TRBD2. CDR3 length: 16 residues. Unmatched junction bases numbered 10, after V lost 5 bases and J lost 6 bases. Per germline, CDR1 DFQATT and CDR2 SNEGSKA (reference sequence). CDR3 amino acids: CSAHRAGTSGRGEQYF. CDR3 nucleotides: TGCAGTGCTCATCGGGCCGGGACTAGCGGGAGGGGCGAGCAGTACTTC.

This clonotype has just a few counts. V is TRBV18 and J is TRBJ1-1; weak D call: TRBD1 (5 bases). Trimming took 1 base from V and 0 from J, leaving 12 bases between them. Germline V gene data show CDR1 as KGHSH and CDR2 as LQKENI. This CDR3 contains 16 residues. The CDR3 sequence: CASSPLAGVVNTEAFF. The CDR3 DNA reads as TGTGCCAGCTCACCACTCGCGGGGGTCGTGAACACTGAAGCTTTCTTT. Full variable domain (missing parts from reference TRBV18 and TRBJ1-1): NAGVMQNPRHLVRRRGQEARLRCSPMKGHSHVYWYRQLPEEGLKFMVYLQKENIIDESGMPKERFSAEFPKEGPSILRIQQVVRGDSAAYFCASSPLAGVVNTEAFFGQGTRLTVV.

This clonotype was detected many times. The chain carries TRBV4-2 and TRBJ1-2; weak D call: TRBD1 (6 bases). The length of the CDR3 is 15 residues. The V gene's germline CDR1 is LGHNA and CDR2 YNFKEQ. The germline V and J ends were trimmed by 1 base and 4 bases, with 13 bases remaining between them. The CDR3 reads CASSQGYRETYGYTF. The DNA of the CDR3 is TGTGCCAGCAGCCAAGGCTACAGGGAGACCTATGGCTACACCTTC.

The chain carries TRBV20-1 and TRBJ2-1; 8 bases map to TRBD2. Germline V gene lookup returns CDR1 DFQATT and CDR2 SNEGSKA (reference sequence). The CDR3 runs 15 residues. V was pared by 4 bases and J by 3 bases, with 8 bases of the junction left unmatched. CDR3 region: CSATDEGLVYNEQFF. The CDR3 DNA reads as TGCAGTGCTACCGATGAGGGACTAGTCTACAATGAGCAGTTCTTC.

In this sample, this clonotype turned up many times. The chain has TRBV28 and TRBJ1-6; no reliable D call. The CDR3 sequence is 14 residues long. Trimming pared 4 bases from V and 6 bases from J, leaving 10 bases between. Per germline, CDR1 MDHEN and CDR2 SYDVKM. The CDR3 loop is CASSWESLNSPLHF. The CDR3 DNA follows: TGTGCCAGCAGTTGGGAATCTCTTAATTCACCCCTCCACTTT.